These 22 T cell receptor beta chains were sequenced from one sample in a study of cytomegalovirus exposure and HLA in healthy donors. Primers included in the PCR were 60 Vbeta and 13 Jbeta primers. Using immunoSEQ multiplex PCR, the repertoire was profiled, and TCRdb retains in-frame clones only, with some absent. Among about 110,000 clones listed, about three quarters were seen once. Sequenced material: PBMCs. The receptors were gathered from a woman between 25 and 40 years old in good health and CMV-seronegative.

The rearrangement links TRBV5-1 to TRBJ2-2; D might be TRBD1 (6 bases). V lost 5 bases, J lost 4 bases, and 6 bases lay in between. This CDR3 region has 12 residues. Germline CDR1 reads SGHRS; CDR2 reads YFSETQ. The CDR3 protein is CASRDSTGELFF. CDR3 sequence (DNA): TGCGCCAGCAGGGACAGCACCGGGGAGCTGTTTTTT.

The chain links TRBV20-1 to TRBJ1-5; 7 nucleotides agree with TRBD1. Germline CDR1 reads DFQATT; CDR2 reads SNEGSKA (reference sequence). This CDR3 has 11 amino acids. The CDR3 DNA is TGCAGCTGGAGGGGGCATCAGCCCCAGCATTTT. Amino acid sequence: CSWRGHQPQHF.

The chain uses TRBV7-2 and TRBJ2-5, with 8 bases that match TRBD2. The trim removed 6 bases at V and 4 bases at J, leaving 7 bases unmatched. Germline V gene data show CDR1 as SGHTA and CDR2 as FQGNSA. CDR3 length equals 14 residues. CDR3 bases: TGTGCCAGCAGGATTGGTCTAGCGGGAGAGACCCAGTACTTC. It codes for CASRIGLAGETQYF.

This chain uses TRBV7-9 with TRBJ1-2; the D is unclear. The CDR3 extends over 14 amino acids. Germline V gene data show CDR1 as SEHNR and CDR2 as FQNEAQ (reference sequence). Deletions cut 1 base from V and 4 bases from J, with 10 bases between. The DNA of the CDR3 is TGTGCCAGCAGCTTAGGAGACATTTTCTATGGCTACACCTTC. Translated, it gives CASSLGDIFYGYTF.

The chain combines TRBV5-6 with TRBJ2-3; D is unresolved. V was trimmed by 1 base and J by 4 bases, leaving 4 bases between them. Germline values: CDR1 SGHDT, CDR2 YYEEEE. The CDR3 covers 12 residues. CDR3 loop: CASSLTPDTQYF. The CDR3 region has the DNA TGTGCCAGCAGCTTGACTCCAGATACGCAGTATTTT.

The chain recombines TRBV7-9 with TRBJ2-7; possibly TRBD1 for D (5 bases). This CDR3 has 14 amino acids. Trimming removed 6 bases at V and 0 bases at J, with 12 bases between. Germline CDR1 SEHNR, CDR2 FQNEAQ (reference sequence). The CDR3 region is CASSSKDISYEQYF. The CDR3 region has the DNA TGTGCCAGCAGTAGTAAGGACATCTCCTACGAGCAGTACTTC.

The V call is TRBV29-1, the J call TRBJ2-5; 7 positions match TRBD1. The trim removed 7 bases at V and 5 bases at J, leaving 4 bases unmatched. The CDR3 extends over 11 amino acids. Germline V gene lookup returns CDR1 SQVTM and CDR2 ANQGSEA. The CDR3, as DNA: TGCAGCGCCAACAGGGGTGAGACCCAGTACTTC. Translation: CSANRGETQYF.

In nucleotides, the CDR3 is TGTGCCAGCAGTGTCTGGACAGGGGGAAGAGAGGAGACCCAGTACTTC. Encoded protein: CASSVWTGGREETQYF. The chain carries TRBV6-1 and TRBJ2-5; 10 nucleotides agree with TRBD1. J lost 5 bases, V lost 4 bases, and 10 bases had no gene match. The germline V gene has CDR1 MNHNS and CDR2 SASEGT. The CDR3 is made up of 16 amino acids.

The V and J genes are TRBV18 and TRBJ1-6; 8 positions match TRBD1. This CDR3 spans 16 amino acids. Losses at the gene ends were 3 bases for V and 3 bases for J; bases not matched to a gene: 4. Germline V lookup: CDR1 KGHSH, CDR2 LQKENI. The CDR3, as DNA: TGTGCCAGCTCACCCCAGGGGGCTGGCTATAATTCACCCCTCCACTTT. It specifies CASSPQGAGYNSPLHF.

This clone was counted once. The genes are TRBV9 and TRBJ1-1, with a weak D call TRBD1 (5 bases). Deletions cut 2 bases from V and 3 bases from J, with 8 bases between. This CDR3 contains 13 residues. CDR1 SGDLS and CDR2 YYNGEE come from the germline V gene. Here the CDR3 reads CASSVGGDTEAFF. The CDR3 coding sequence is TGTGCCAGCAGCGTCGGGGGGGACACTGAAGCTTTCTTT.

V is TRBV28 and J is TRBJ2-5, with TRBD2 identical over 9 bases. CDR1 and CDR2 from the germline V gene are MDHEN and SYDVKM. CDR3 length: 15 residues. The V gene end was trimmed by 7 bases and the J gene end by 0 bases; junction bases not matched to a gene: 6. The CDR3 here is CASNSGGAYQETQYF. For the CDR3, the DNA is TGTGCCAGCAATAGCGGGGGAGCGTACCAAGAGACCCAGTACTTC. Full variable domain (remainder filled in from reference TRBV28 and TRBJ2-5): DVKVTQSSRYLVKRTGEKVFLECVQDMDHENMFWYRQDPGLGLRLIYFSYDVKMKEKGDIPEGYSVSREKKERFSLILESASTNQTSMYLCASNSGGAYQETQYFGPGTRLLVL.

The J gene is TRBJ2-5, the V gene TRBV30, with TRBD1 matching over 9 bases. After removal of 1 base from V and 3 bases from J, the junction contained 3 bases not matched to a gene. Germline V gene data show CDR1 as GTSNPN and CDR2 as SVGIG (reference sequence). The CDR3 has 14 amino acids. CDR3 nucleotides: TGTGCCTGGAGTGAGGGGACAGGGAAAGAGACCCAGTACTTC. Translation: CAWSEGTGKETQYF.

This chain uses TRBV13 with TRBJ2-7; TRBD1 matches at 9 bases. The trim removed 2 bases at V and 9 bases at J, leaving 11 bases unmatched. The germline V gene has CDR1 PRHDT and CDR2 FYEKMQ (reference sequence). This CDR3 contains 15 residues. For the CDR3, the DNA is TGTGCCAGCAGCTTAAAGGCGACAGGGGGGTTGAGGCAGTACTTC. Translating gives CASSLKATGGLRQYF.

This rearrangement joins TRBV4-3 to TRBJ2-7; weak D call: TRBD2 (6 bases). V lost 3 bases to trimming and J lost 3 bases, with 9 bases between them. The CDR3 is made up of 13 amino acids. The germline CDR1 and CDR2 sequences are LGHNA and YSLEER. The CDR3 loop reads CASSQGLHYEQYF. In nucleotides, the CDR3 is TGCGCCAGCAGCCAGGGACTCCACTACGAGCAGTACTTC.

The J gene is TRBJ2-5, the V gene TRBV28; 8 bases map to TRBD2. With 3 bases clipped from V and 5 bases from J, the junction kept 8 bases outside the gene matches. Germline CDR1 and CDR2: MDHEN and SYDVKM. The CDR3 runs to 15 residues. The CDR3 is CASSFSLGGRETQYF. CDR3 nucleotide sequence: TGTGCCAGCAGTTTTTCCCTGGGCGGGAGGGAGACCCAGTACTTC. Combining the CDR3 with reference TRBV28 and TRBJ2-5 gives the whole variable domain DVKVTQSSRYLVKRTGEKVFLECVQDMDHENMFWYRQDPGLGLRLIYFSYDVKMKEKGDIPEGYSVSREKKERFSLILESASTNQTSMYLCASSFSLGGRETQYFGPGTRLLVL.

V and J are TRBV15 and TRBJ1-1; D call uncertain. Between the trimmed V and J ends, which lost 1 base and 0 bases, there was a span of 12 bases. Germline CDR1 and CDR2: LNHNV and YYDKDF (reference sequence). The CDR3 runs to 16 residues. The CDR3 region is CATSRVVGRMNTEAFF. CDR3 in DNA: TGTGCCACCAGCAGAGTTGTCGGGAGAATGAACACTGAAGCTTTCTTT.

V gene TRBV5-4 combines with J gene TRBJ1-2; 10 nucleotides line up with TRBD1. The CDR3 extends over 16 amino acids. Germline lookup yields CDR1 SGHNT and CDR2 YYREEE (reference sequence). The trim removed 4 bases at V and 8 bases at J, leaving 14 bases unmatched. For the CDR3, the DNA is TGTGCCAGCAGCCCAGTGGGGACAGGGGCTATGGGCGGCTACACCTTC. Translated, it gives CASSPVGTGAMGGYTF.

The rearrangement links TRBV21-1 to TRBJ2-3; the table's D call, TRBD1, was not checked against the DNA. TRBV21-1 is assigned pseudogene status. The CDR3 has 18 residues. CDR3 sequence: CASSKSRGAGALTDTQYF. The CDR3 coding sequence is TGTGCCAGCAGCAAAAGTCGAGGGGCAGGGGCCCTCACAGATACGCAGTATTTT.

The chain carries TRBV4-1 and TRBJ2-3; 8 nucleotides match TRBD2. V lost 4 bases, J lost 0 bases, and 9 bases stayed unmatched. CDR1 and CDR2 (germline): MGHRA, YSYEKL. This CDR3 is 17 amino acids long. The CDR3 reads CASSPFLTSGSTDTQYF. The CDR3 DNA is TGCGCCAGCAGCCCCTTTCTCACTAGCGGCAGCACAGATACGCAGTATTTT.

The rearrangement uses TRBV2 and TRBJ2-7; 9 bases line up with TRBD1. Germline CDR1 reads SNHLY; CDR2 reads FYNNEI. V gave up 1 base and J gave up 4 bases; unmatched junction bases: 5. CDR3 length equals 15 residues. CDR3 protein: CASSEERTGAYEQYF. CDR3 nucleotides: TGTGCCAGCAGTGAAGAAAGGACAGGGGCTTACGAGCAGTACTTC.

This chain joins TRBV27 and TRBJ2-7; D not resolved. CDR1 is MNHEY, CDR2 SMNVEV, per germline (reference sequence). The CDR3 spans 12 residues. The germline V and J ends were trimmed by 4 bases and 1 base, with 5 bases remaining between them. The CDR3 bases are TGTGCCAGCAGTTCCCTATCCTACGAGCAGTACTTC. Amino acids: CASSSLSYEQYF.

The chain joins TRBV28 to TRBJ2-7, with 9 bases lining up with TRBD1. The germline V gene has CDR1 MDHEN and CDR2 SYDVKM. The CDR3 is 14 residues long. J gave up 5 bases and V 5 bases, and 7 bases lay outside the gene matches. The CDR3 protein is CASSSPGTGHEQYF. The CDR3 DNA reads TGTGCCAGCAGTAGCCCCGGGACAGGGCACGAGCAGTACTTC.